The rows below give T cell receptor beta chains drawn from one sample of a study of regulatory T cells in long-lasting Graves disease. TCRdb redid the calling of the multiplex PCR reads with MiXCR, one entry per CDR3 protein. The sample lists about 470,000 distinct CDR3 sequences, around a fifth occurring once. The sequences come from peripheral blood mononuclear cells (PBMCs), collected when the disease was refractory, from a patient treated with antithyroid drugs. These receptors all come from a female donor with Graves disease. The CDR3 runs from the conserved cysteine through the conserved F or W. The order of the fields is clone size, J gene, V gene, D gene, CDR3 DNA, CDR3 protein. A D gene is named only where the DNA matches it firmly. Not every row has a clone size; where given, it reads once, few, many or a size class.

NA	TRBJ1-2	TRBV14	NA	TGTGCCAGCAGCACGACCGACAGTTTCTATGGCTACACCTTC	CASSTTDSFYGYTF
few	TRBJ2-2	TRBV19	TRBD1	TGTGCCAGCACCGGGACAGGGAGCACCGGGGAGCTGTTTTTT	CASTGTGSTGELFF
NA	TRBJ2-5	TRBV7-9	NA	TGTGCCAGCAGCTTACAATACAGGGAAGAGACCCAGTACTTC	CASSLQYREETQYF
NA	TRBJ1-1	TRBV19	NA	TGTGCCAGTAGTACCCCGATGGACACCACTGAAGCTTTCTTT	CASSTPMDTTEAFF
few	TRBJ1-2	TRBV3-1	NA	TGTGCCAGCAGCCAAATGGGTTTCTCCCTCTATGGCTACACCTTC	CASSQMGFSLYGYTF
many	TRBJ1-1	TRBV28	NA	TGTGCCAGCGGCCTGTTACCTGAAGCTTTCTTT	CASGLLPEAFF
many	TRBJ1-1	TRBV27	TRBD1	TGTGCCAGCAGTACTTACCCCCAGGGGGGGAACACTGAAGCTTTCTTT	CASSTYPQGGNTEAFF
many	TRBJ1-4	TRBV3-1	TRBD1	TGTGCCAGCAGCCTTGGACAGGTGTTTAATGAAAAACTGTTTTTT	CASSLGQVFNEKLFF
few	TRBJ2-7	TRBV6-2/TRBV6-3	TRBD1	TGTGCCAGCAGTTACCTCCGGGACAGCTCCTACGAGCAGTACTTC	CASSYLRDSSYEQYF
many	TRBJ1-5	TRBV6-1	NA	TGTGCCAGCAGTGAAGGGTTGAAGGTGGTAGGCAATCAGCCCCAGCATTTT	CASSEGLKVVGNQPQHF
NA	TRBJ2-2	TRBV7-8	TRBD2	TGTGCCAGCAGCCCTCGGACTAGCGGGGGGGCGAACACCGGGGAGCTGTTTTTT	CASSPRTSGGANTGELFF
few	TRBJ2-4	TRBV11-2	TRBD1	TGTGCCAGCAGCTCCGGGACAGGGGGGCTAATACTCAAAAACATTCAGTACTTC	CASSSGTGGLILKNIQYF
many	TRBJ1-1	TRBV15	NA	TGTGCCACATCGTGGGACACTCGGGAGGACACTGAAGCTTTCTTT	CATSWDTREDTEAFF
many	TRBJ2-5	TRBV7-9	TRBD1	TGTGCCAGCAGCCGCCGACAGGGGGCATTGGAGACCCAGTACTTC	CASSRRQGALETQYF
few	TRBJ2-7	TRBV11-2	NA	TGTGCCAGCAGCTTAGATCTCCTGTACCGGGAGCAGTACGAGCAGTACTTC	CASSLDLLYREQYEQYF
few	TRBJ2-2	TRBV7-6	TRBD1	TGTGCCAGCAGCTTAGGAGGGACAGGCAGGGGCACCGGGGAGCTGTTTTTT	CASSLGGTGRGTGELFF
many	TRBJ2-7	TRBV28	NA	TGTGCCAGCAGTTCGTCCCAGGGGTTGGGCTACGAGCAGTACTTC	CASSSSQGLGYEQYF
few	TRBJ2-2	TRBV12-3/TRBV12-4	NA	TGTGCCAGCAGATATATAGCCGGGAGAAGGTCGGACGGGGAGCTGTTTTTT	CASRYIAGRRSDGELFF
few	TRBJ2-6	TRBV3-1	NA	TGTGCCAGCAGCCGAGTCGGCTTCTCTGGGGCCAACGTCCTGACTTTC	CASSRVGFSGANVLTF
NA	TRBJ1-3	TRBV10-3	NA	TGTGCCATCAGTGAGTATCCTTCCCATCTTGGAAACACCATATATTTT	CAISEYPSHLGNTIYF
many	TRBJ1-4	TRBV24-1	TRBD1	TGTGCCACCAGTGACCCGGGACAGGGGTCGGAAAAACTGTTTTTT	CATSDPGQGSEKLFF
many	TRBJ2-5	TRBV30	NA	TGTGCCTGGAGTGTATACTTCCAAGAGACCCAGTACTTC	CAWSVYFQETQYF
NA	TRBJ1-2	TRBV12-3/TRBV12-4	TRBD1	TGTGCCAGCACCCGGACAGGGGGCGCATATGGCTACACCTTC	CASTRTGGAYGYTF
few	TRBJ1-1	TRBV14	NA	TGTGCCAGCAGCCAAGCCAGACAGCTCTTCTTT	CASSQARQLFF
NA	TRBJ2-2	TRBV27	NA	TGTGCCAGCAGTTCGAGGGGCGTTATAGGAAGAACCGGGGAGCTGTTTTTT	CASSSRGVIGRTGELFF
few	TRBJ1-1	TRBV3-1	NA	TGTGCCAGCAGCCAATTGAGTGGCAACACTGAAGCTTTCTTT	CASSQLSGNTEAFF
few	TRBJ2-7	TRBV6-5	NA	TGTGCCAGCAGTTACTCGCGAGGGGCATCGCACGAGCAGTACTTC	CASSYSRGASHEQYF
NA	TRBJ2-7	TRBV7-6	TRBD1	TGTGCCAGCAGCATCACACAGGGGGCCTCCTACGAGCAGTACTTC	CASSITQGASYEQYF
NA	TRBJ1-6	TRBV20-1	TRBD1	TGCAGTGCTTTTGACTCAGGGGGGTATAATTCACCCCTCCACTTT	CSAFDSGGYNSPLHF
NA	TRBJ2-5	TRBV5-6	NA	TGTGCCAGCAGCCGCGGAAACTGGTACCAAGAGACCCAGTACTTC	CASSRGNWYQETQYF